These 14 T cell receptor beta chains were sequenced from one sample in a study of T cells in Graves' hyperthyroidism and ophthalmopathy. Researchers amplified the TCR beta CDR3 regions from RNA transcripts. With the HTBI primer set, the TCR CDR3 went through a first round of RT-PCR. One entry per CDR3 protein results from TCRdb running MiXCR on the multiplex PCR reads. Among about 400,000 distinct CDR3 sequences, approximately 14% were seen once, and the ten largest hold around 19%. Input material: blood. Receptor source: a woman in her 30s with Graves' ophthalmopathy.

For this clonotype: One base away lies a much larger clone, so this may be a sequencing read error. The chain carries TRBV28 and TRBJ2-6; D gene uncertain. The germline CDR1 and CDR2 sequences are MDHEN and SYDVKM. The CDR3 extends over 19 amino acids. Trimming pared 9 bases from V and 0 bases from J, leaving 24 bases between. CDR3 sequence (DNA): TGTGCCAGTCCCAGCTTCCTTACAGAACACCGCTCTGGGGCCAACGTCCTGACTTTC. Its translation: CASPSFLTEHRSGANVLTF.

This clonotype was seen at least ten times. The gene calls are TRBV6-1 and TRBJ2-1; 9 bases line up with TRBD1. The V gene end was trimmed by 6 bases and the J gene end by 2 bases; junction bases not matched to a gene: 5. CDR3 size: 15 residues. Germline V CDR1 and CDR2: MNHNS, SASEGT. CDR3: CASRLTGGTYNEQFF. For the CDR3, the DNA is TGTGCCAGCAGGTTGACAGGGGGTACCTACAATGAGCAGTTCTTC.

The chain couples TRBV7-3 to TRBJ2-7; D gene unclear. This CDR3 is 13 amino acids long. Per the germline V gene, CDR1 is SGHTA and CDR2 is FQGTGA. With 2 bases removed from V and 6 bases from J, the gap between germline ends came to 11 bases. Written as DNA, the CDR3 is TGTGCCAGCAGCTTATCCTCTAGTGGCGAGCAGTACTTC. This translates into CASSLSSSGEQYF.

The sample holds many counts of this clonotype. The CDR3 reads CAIRSSYEQYF. DNA of the CDR3: TGTGCCATCAGGAGCTCCTACGAGCAGTACTTC. The genes are TRBV10-3 and TRBJ2-7; D is undetermined. Germline lookup yields CDR1 ENHRY and CDR2 SYGVKD. V lost 6 bases to trimming and J lost 0 bases, with 3 bases between them. The length of the CDR3 is 11 residues.

In its sample, this clonotype was seen many times. The V call is TRBV19, the J call TRBJ2-7; maybe TRBD1 (6 bases). CDR3 length: 15 amino acids. Germline V CDR1 and CDR2: LNHDA, SQIVND (reference sequence). V lost 3 bases to trimming and J lost 2 bases, with 14 bases between them. CDR3 bases: TGTGCCAGTAGTATCGTCGGGGCAGGGGCCTACGAGCAGTACTTC. The encoded protein is CASSIVGAGAYEQYF. The entire variable domain, with the rest obtained from reference TRBV19 and TRBJ2-7, is as follows: DGGITQSPKYLFRKEGQNVTLSCEQNLNHDAMYWYRQDPGQGLRLIYYSQIVNDFQKGDIAEGYSVSREKKESFPLTVTSAQKNPTAFYLCASSIVGAGAYEQYFGPGTRLTVT.

This clonotype was seen repeatedly, ten times or more. The chain carries TRBV5-1 and TRBJ1-1; D ambiguous. The germline gives CDR1 SGHRS, CDR2 YFSETQ. V gave up 0 bases and J gave up 1 base, with 7 bases separating them. The CDR3 sequence is 14 residues long. CDR3 amino acids: CASSLALGNTEAFF. As DNA, the CDR3 is TGCGCCAGCAGCTTGGCCTTGGGGAACACTGAAGCTTTCTTT.

The V gene is TRBV4-2, the J gene TRBJ2-1; maybe TRBD1 (5 bases). Germline V lookup: CDR1 LGHNA, CDR2 YNFKEQ. The CDR3 runs to 16 residues. Trimming pared 0 bases from V and 3 bases from J, leaving 12 bases between. In DNA form, the CDR3 reads TGTGCCAGCAGCCAAGATTCGTTAGGGGTCTACAATGAGCAGTTCTTC. Encoded protein: CASSQDSLGVYNEQFF.

This clonotype was detected only a few times. V and J are TRBV4-2 and TRBJ2-5; TRBD2 matches 9 bases. From germline, CDR1 is LGHNA and CDR2 YNFKEQ. The CDR3 has 16 amino acids. V gave up 1 base and J gave up 3 bases; unmatched junction bases: 6. The CDR3 bases are TGTGCCAGCAGCCAAGCGGCGGGGGGGGCTAAAGAGACCCAGTACTTC. It encodes CASSQAAGGAKETQYF.

The V and J genes are TRBV6-1 and TRBJ2-1, with TRBD2 identical over 13 bases. The trim removed 4 bases at V and 5 bases at J, leaving 2 bases unmatched. In germline, CDR1 is MNHNS, CDR2 SASEGT. The CDR3 covers 15 residues. This chain's CDR3 is CASSALAGGNNEQFF. The CDR3 region has the DNA TGTGCCAGCAGTGCACTAGCGGGGGGGAACAATGAGCAGTTCTTC.

This clonotype was found a few times. V is TRBV5-1 and J is TRBJ2-5, with a weak D call TRBD1 (7 bases). Germline V gives CDR1 SGHRS, CDR2 YFSETQ. The CDR3 extends over 15 amino acids. Trimming took 4 bases from V and 4 from J, leaving 17 bases between them. The CDR3 here is CASSPALQGGETQYF. The CDR3 bases are TGCGCCAGCAGCCCGGCACTCCAGGGGGGAGAGACCCAGTACTTC.

This clonotype was counted many times. The chain couples TRBV9 to TRBJ1-4, with a tentative D call TRBD1 (5 bases). In germline, CDR1 is SGDLS, CDR2 YYNGEE. Trimming left V 0 bases short and J 2 bases short, with 14 bases between. The CDR3 loop spans 17 amino acids. Written as DNA, the CDR3 is TGTGCCAGCAGCGTAGGCTCAGGGAGTCGGACTAATGAAAAACTGTTTTTT. Translating gives CASSVGSGSRTNEKLFF.

The V call is TRBV30, the J call TRBJ2-3; tentatively, D is TRBD1 (5 bases). This CDR3 is 14 amino acids long. Germline values: CDR1 GTSNPN, CDR2 SVGIG (reference sequence). V shed 3 bases and J shed 1 base, with 11 bases lying between them. CDR3 residues: CAWRTQGGTDTQYF. CDR3 sequence (DNA): TGTGCCTGGAGAACCCAGGGTGGCACAGATACGCAGTATTTT. Based on the CDR3 plus reference TRBV30 and TRBJ2-3, the full variable domain is SQTIHQWPATLVQPVGSPLSLECTVEGTSNPNLYWYRQAAGRGLQLLFYSVGIGQISSEVPQNLSASRPQDRQFILSSKKLLLSDSGFYLCAWRTQGGTDTQYFGPGTRLTVL.

This clonotype was seen a few times. This may stem from a read error, because a much larger clone lies one nucleotide away. J is TRBJ1-1 and V is TRBV9; no firm D call. CDR1 and CDR2 from the germline V gene are SGDLS and YYNGEE. Trimming took off 0 bases at V and 6 bases at J, with 27 bases between the two ends. The CDR3 is 19 amino acids. The CDR3 nucleotides read TGTGCCAGCAGCGTAGGGGCCCGTGTCGTTCGGGGTGACGACGCTGAAGCTTTCTTT. Amino acid sequence: CASSVGARVVRGDDAEAFF.

The rearrangement uses TRBV12-3 or TRBV12-4 and TRBJ2-5; D possibly corresponds to TRBD1 (5 bases). The CDR3 is made up of 14 amino acids. V was shortened by 1 base and J by 5 bases, with 11 bases between the two germline ends. The CDR3 nucleotides are TGTGCCAGCAGTTTAGAGGGGCTCAGGGAGACCCAGTACTTC. Its translation is CASSLEGLRETQYF.